The text below deals with one T cell receptor (beta chain). V lost 4 bases and J lost 4; bases outside the gene matches: 2. Germline CDR1 WSHSY, CDR2 SAAADI. The CDR3 runs 14 residues. This sample stems from a study of technical replicates of blood from several donors. Method: immunoSEQ multiplex PCR; TCRdb's copy keeps in-frame clones and lacks some. Here the sample spans tens of thousands of clones, 93% being singletons. Sequenced material: T cells isolated from PBMCs. This receptor was taken from a human donor in good health. The chain joins TRBV10-2 to TRBJ2-1; 9 nucleotides line up with TRBD2. The CDR3 loop reads CASSVLAGYNEQFF. For the CDR3, the DNA is TGCGCCAGCAGTGTCCTAGCGGGATACAATGAGCAGTTCTTC.